This T cell receptor (beta chain) stems from a study of shared T cell receptors in the human thymus. V was trimmed by 3 bases and J by 6 bases, leaving 9 bases between them. Germline V gene data show CDR1 as SQVTM and CDR2 as ANQGSEA. This CDR3 has 11 amino acids. The repertoire was sequenced with immunoSEQ multiplex PCR; TCRdb's copy has only in-frame clones and lacks some. The sample shows 650,000 to 950,000 clones, approximately 83% of them seen only once. This sample also belongs to another study, concerning human thymus T cells. As that report states: What related research reported was that thymic repertoires overlapped highly among unrelated individuals.

This chain uses TRBV29-1 with TRBJ2-7; D perhaps matches TRBD2 (6 bases). What was sequenced was thymocytes. The receptor was isolated from a girl in the first two years of life with a congenital heart defect. In DNA form, the CDR3 reads TGCAGCGTTGAGGGAGGAGGCGAGCAGTACTTC. This encodes CSVEGGGEQYF.